The 21 T cell receptor beta chains below all came from one sample that was sequenced in a study of T cell changes during pregnancy in multiple sclerosis. The table came from immunoSEQ multiplex PCR; TCRdb's copy has only in-frame clones and leaves some out. Of tens of thousands of clones listed, 93% are singletons. Source: peripheral blood, taken in the second trimester of pregnancy. Receptors were obtained from a female donor with multiple sclerosis, enrolled in a pregnancy study.

The genes are TRBV5-1 and TRBJ2-1; 9 nucleotides align to TRBD1. This CDR3 spans 17 amino acids. Per germline, CDR1 SGHRS and CDR2 YFSETQ. Losses at the gene ends were 1 base for V and 1 base for J; bases not matched to a gene: 6. The CDR3 sequence: CASSLHRDRVSYNEQFF. In DNA form, the CDR3 reads TGCGCCAGCAGCTTGCACCGGGACAGGGTGTCCTACAATGAGCAGTTCTTC.

The chain combines TRBV13 with TRBJ1-6, with 10 bases identical to TRBD1. The V and J ends lost 4 bases and 10 bases, in that order; junction bases with no gene match: 4. The CDR3 consists of 14 residues. Germline CDR1 reads PRHDT; CDR2 reads FYEKMQ (reference sequence). The CDR3 sequence: CASSSGTGVSPLHF. CDR3 nucleotide sequence: TGTGCCAGCAGCTCAGGGACAGGGGTCTCACCCCTCCACTTT. Filled out from reference TRBV13 and TRBJ1-6, the complete variable domain reads AAGVIQSPRHLIKEKRETATLKCYPIPRHDTVYWYQQGPGQDPQFLISFYEKMQSDKGSIPDRFSAQQFSDYHSELNMSSLELGDSALYFCASSSGTGVSPLHFGNGTRLTVT.

V gene TRBV19 combines with J gene TRBJ1-2; 9 nucleotides align to TRBD1. Unmatched junction bases numbered 19, after V lost 6 bases and J lost 5 bases. Germline V lookup: CDR1 LNHDA, CDR2 SQIVND (reference sequence). The CDR3 consists of 18 residues. CDR3 sequence reads: CASSRPSGTGLLVYGYTF. CDR3 nucleotides: TGTGCCAGTAGCCGACCCTCCGGGACAGGGTTGTTGGTTTATGGCTACACCTTC.

The rearrangement links TRBV25-1 to TRBJ2-5, with D perhaps matching TRBD1 (5 bases). V dropped 4 bases and J dropped 5 bases, with 14 bases sitting between them. Germline CDR1 reads MGHDK; CDR2 reads SYGVNS. The length of the CDR3 is 14 residues. CDR3 sequence reads: CASSASGNGETQYF. In DNA form, the CDR3 reads TGTGCCAGCAGTGCATCAGGGAATGGGGAGACCCAGTACTTC.

This chain links TRBV4-1 with TRBJ1-1; D perhaps matches TRBD1 (6 bases). Deletions cut 0 bases from V and 1 base from J, with 12 bases between. This CDR3 has 16 amino acids. Germline V lookup: CDR1 MGHRA, CDR2 YSYEKL. The CDR3 spells CASSQEGAGANTEAFF. CDR3 sequence (DNA): TGCGCCAGCAGCCAAGAAGGGGCGGGGGCGAACACTGAAGCTTTCTTT.

This clone was picked up one time. The chain uses TRBV4-1 and TRBJ2-5; the D gene is possibly TRBD1 (5 bases). The CDR3 loop spans 15 amino acids. The V end was cut by 1 base, the J end by 1 base, with 10 bases between. Germline-derived CDR1 and CDR2 are MGHRA and YSYEKL. CDR3: CASSQGFGAQETQYF. The CDR3 bases are TGCGCCAGCAGCCAAGGATTTGGGGCCCAAGAGACCCAGTACTTC.

The rearrangement uses TRBV11-2 and TRBJ2-7, with D perhaps matching TRBD2 (7 bases). From germline, CDR1 is SGHAT and CDR2 FQNNGV. CDR3 size: 14 residues. Trimming left V 2 bases short and J 9 bases short, with 17 bases between. The CDR3 DNA reads TGTGCCAGCAGCTTAAATCCCGGGGGGCCCGTGCAGTACTTC. This codes for CASSLNPGGPVQYF.

The chain is built from TRBV25-1 and TRBJ2-1; TRBD1 is a possible D gene (5 bases). Germline CDR1 is MGHDK and CDR2 is SYGVNS. The CDR3 has 14 amino acids. Trimming left V 2 bases short and J 8 bases short, with 13 bases between. The CDR3: CASSEVETEDEQFF. The CDR3 bases are TGTGCCAGCAGTGAAGTAGAGACAGAGGATGAGCAGTTCTTC.

The V and J genes are TRBV7-9 and TRBJ2-1; 12 nucleotides match TRBD2. The CDR3 is 15 residues long. CDR1 is SEHNR and CDR2 is FQNEAQ in the germline V gene (reference sequence). Trimming removed 5 bases from V and 7 bases from J; junction bases left unmatched: 6. CDR3 DNA: TGTGCCAGCAGCGTTCTAGCGGGGGGGCAAAATGAGCAGTTCTTC. Translation gives CASSVLAGGQNEQFF. The full variable domain, rest sourced from reference TRBV7-9 and TRBJ2-1, is DTGVSQNPRHKITKRGQNVTFRCDPISEHNRLYWYRQTLGQGPEFLTYFQNEAQLEKSRLLSDRFSAERPKGSFSTLEIQRTEQGDSAMYLCASSVLAGGQNEQFFGPGTRLTVL.

The V call is TRBV7-6, the J call TRBJ2-5, with 7 bases identical to TRBD1. The junction had 19 bases not matched to a gene; V was cut back by 4 bases and J by 5 bases. This CDR3 has 18 residues. Germline loops: CDR1 SGHVS, CDR2 FNYEAQ. CDR3 protein: CASSSTDRTAWGMETQYF. The DNA of the CDR3 is TGTGCCAGCAGCTCTACGGACAGGACGGCTTGGGGGATGGAGACCCAGTACTTC.

The chain carries TRBV7-2 and TRBJ1-2; the D is unclear. The CDR3 runs 12 residues. Trimming removed 4 bases from V and 8 bases from J, with 11 bases in between. CDR1 is SGHTA and CDR2 is FQGNSA in the germline V gene. CDR3 in DNA: TGTGCCAGCAGCTCCCAAGCGTGGGGCTACACCTTC. It yields the protein CASSSQAWGYTF.

V gene TRBV18 combines with J gene TRBJ1-6; D remains unclear. This CDR3 has 15 residues. V shed 6 bases and J shed 16 bases, with 25 bases lying between them. Germline CDR1 reads KGHSH; CDR2 reads LQKENI. The CDR3 loop is CASSPTYQDPGYLHF. CDR3 DNA: TGTGCCAGCTCCCCAACATACCAAGACCCGGGATATCTCCACTTT.

The chain couples TRBV6-4 to TRBJ1-5, with D tentatively TRBD1 (6 bases). The germline gives CDR1 MRHNA, CDR2 SNTAGT. V shed 6 bases and J shed 4 bases, with 19 bases lying between them. CDR3 length: 16 amino acids. In DNA, the CDR3 is TGTGCCAGCAGGCTTACACGGGACAACGGTAATCAGCCCCAGCATTTT. The encoded protein is CASRLTRDNGNQPQHF.

V gene TRBV15 combines with J gene TRBJ1-5; D is unclear. Germline V gives CDR1 LNHNV, CDR2 YYDKDF (reference sequence). CDR3 length: 13 residues. The V end lost 5 bases, the J end lost 0 bases, and 5 bases lay between the germline ends. The CDR3 DNA reads TGTGCCACCAGCCCGTATAGCAATCAGCCCCAGCATTTT. It is translated as CATSPYSNQPQHF.

The V gene is TRBV6-5, the J gene TRBJ1-2; D is undetermined. In germline, CDR1 is MNHEY, CDR2 SVGAGI. The CDR3 extends over 16 amino acids. The V gene lost 0 bases and the J gene lost 1 base, with 12 bases spanning the gap. CDR3 in amino acids: CASSYSTLLNNYGYTF. CDR3 bases: TGTGCCAGCAGTTACTCGACTCTCTTAAATAACTATGGCTACACCTTC.

A note on this clone: A read error may produce the germline difference seen at one junction end. The J gene is TRBJ2-5, the V gene TRBV7-7; 8 nucleotides align to TRBD2. The CDR3 runs to 15 residues. CDR1 SSHAT and CDR2 FNYEAQ come from the germline V gene (reference sequence). The CDR3 DNA reads TGTGCTAGCAGCCCCTCGGCCGGGGGGGCCGAGACCCAGTACTTC. Translated, it gives CASSPSAGGAETQYF. The full variable domain, with the rest looked up from reference TRBV7-7 and TRBJ2-5, is GAGVSQSPRYKVTKRGQDVTLRCDPISSHATLYWYQQALGQGPEFLTYFNYEAQPDKSGLPSDRFSAERPEGSISTLTIQRTEQRDSAMYRCASSPSAGGAETQYFGPGTRLLVL.

This chain connects TRBV5-1 to TRBJ2-7, with 10 bases lining up with TRBD1. The CDR3 sequence is 15 residues long. CDR1 and CDR2 (germline): SGHRS, YFSETQ. The trim removed 4 bases at V and 2 bases at J, leaving 6 bases unmatched. In DNA, the CDR3 is TGCGCCAGCAGCCTTGGGACAGGGGTCCCCTACGAGCAGTACTTC. It encodes CASSLGTGVPYEQYF.

This clone showed up just once. This chain uses TRBV18 with TRBJ2-1, with 15 bases lining up with TRBD2. The CDR3 extends over 17 amino acids. The trim removed 4 bases at V and 6 bases at J, leaving 7 bases unmatched. Per germline, CDR1 KGHSH and CDR2 LQKENI. The CDR3 DNA is TGTGCCAGCTCACAAACAATGGGACTAGCGGGAGGCAATGAGCAGTTCTTC. Protein: CASSQTMGLAGGNEQFF. Looking up the rest from reference TRBV18 and TRBJ2-1 gives the full variable domain: NAGVMQNPRHLVRRRGQEARLRCSPMKGHSHVYWYRQLPEEGLKFMVYLQKENIIDESGMPKERFSAEFPKEGPSILRIQQVVRGDSAAYFCASSQTMGLAGGNEQFFGPGTRLTVL.

The chain joins TRBV2 to TRBJ1-4; tentatively, D is TRBD1 (6 bases). V lost 6 bases to trimming and J lost 4 bases, with 15 bases between them. This CDR3 has 15 amino acids. CDR1 SNHLY and CDR2 FYNNEI come from the germline V gene. As DNA, the CDR3 is TGTGCCAGCAGGGGATACAGGGATTATAATGAAAAACTGTTTTTT. Translation: CASRGYRDYNEKLFF.

The J gene is TRBJ1-2, the V gene TRBV11-2; D uncertain. Trimming shortened V by 1 base and J by 5 bases, and 8 bases separated the two germline ends. There are 13 residues in the CDR3. Looked up from germline, CDR1 is SGHAT and CDR2 is FQNNGV. As DNA, the CDR3 is TGTGCCAGCAGCTTAGGCAGCGTGTATGGCTACACCTTC. It specifies CASSLGSVYGYTF.

V and J are TRBV6-6 and TRBJ1-1; D remains unclear. This CDR3 contains 12 residues. The V end lost 3 bases, the J end lost 1 base, and 3 bases lay between the germline ends. The V gene's germline CDR1 is MNHNY and CDR2 SVGAGI (reference sequence). CDR3 DNA sequence: TGTGCCAGCAGTTATCAGAACACTGAAGCTTTCTTT. Translated: CASSYQNTEAFF.